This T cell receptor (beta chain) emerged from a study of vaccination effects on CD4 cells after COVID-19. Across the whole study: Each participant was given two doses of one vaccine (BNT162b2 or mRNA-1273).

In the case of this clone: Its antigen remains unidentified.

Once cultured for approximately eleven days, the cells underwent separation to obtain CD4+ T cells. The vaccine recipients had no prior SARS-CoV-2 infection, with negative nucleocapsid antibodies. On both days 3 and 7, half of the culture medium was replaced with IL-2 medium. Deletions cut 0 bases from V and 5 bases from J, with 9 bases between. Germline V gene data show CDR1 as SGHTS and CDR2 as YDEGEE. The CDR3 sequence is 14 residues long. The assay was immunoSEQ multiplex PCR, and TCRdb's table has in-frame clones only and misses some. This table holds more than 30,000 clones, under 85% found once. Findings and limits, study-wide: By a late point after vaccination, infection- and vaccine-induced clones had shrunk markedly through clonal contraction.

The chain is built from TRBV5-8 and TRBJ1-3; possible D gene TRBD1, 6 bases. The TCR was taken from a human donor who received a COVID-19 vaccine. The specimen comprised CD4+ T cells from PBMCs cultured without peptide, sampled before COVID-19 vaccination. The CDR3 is CASSLGQGRNTIYF. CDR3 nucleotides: TGTGCCAGCAGCTTGGGCCAGGGGAGAAACACCATATATTTT.